These 19 T cell receptor beta chains came from one sample sequenced in a study of blood T cell repertoires in COVID-19. The assay was immunoSEQ multiplex PCR, and TCRdb's table has in-frame clones only and misses some. Of about 200,000 clones listed, 88% are singletons. The sequenced sample consisted of peripheral blood. These receptors all come from a man in his late teens or twenties with active or convalescent COVID-19.

The chain has TRBV11-2 and TRBJ2-3; 7 bases agree with TRBD2. Trimming removed 5 bases from V and 2 bases from J; junction bases left unmatched: 7. The germline CDR1 and CDR2 sequences are SGHAT and FQNNGV. The length of the CDR3 is 15 residues. Here the CDR3 reads CASSLRGSLTDTQYF. CDR3 in DNA: TGTGCCAGCAGCCTCCGCGGGAGTCTCACAGATACGCAGTATTTT.

The V call is TRBV21-1, the J call TRBJ1-1; the table's D gene call, TRBD1, was not cross checked with the DNA. TRBV21-1 constitutes a pseudogene. The length of the CDR3 is 16 residues. CDR3 coding DNA: TGTGCCAGCAGAGGGATCAGACAGAGACTGAACACTGAAGCTTTCTTT. Its protein product is CASRGIRQRLNTEAFF.

The chain carries TRBV2 and TRBJ1-2; TRBD1 agrees at 9 bases. This CDR3 contains 13 residues. Trimming cost V 6 bases and J 4 bases; bases outside gene matches: 3. Germline V gene data show CDR1 as SNHLY and CDR2 as FYNNEI. The CDR3: CASSETGGYGYTF. As DNA, the CDR3 is TGTGCCAGCAGCGAGACAGGGGGCTATGGCTACACCTTC.

The chain employs TRBV7-6 and TRBJ1-4, with unresolved D. V dropped 5 bases and J dropped 5 bases, with 15 bases sitting between them. The CDR3 length is 15 residues. Germline V gene data show CDR1 as SGHVS and CDR2 as FNYEAQ. Written as DNA, the CDR3 is TGTGCCAGCAGCCACGGCGGGTCCACCAATGAAAAACTGTTTTTT. Translation: CASSHGGSTNEKLFF. Using reference TRBV7-6 and TRBJ1-4 for the parts outside the CDR3, the full variable domain is GAGVSQSPRYKVTKRGQDVALRCDPISGHVSLYWYRQALGQGPEFLTYFNYEAQQDKSGLPNDRFSAERPEGSISTLTIQRTEQRDSAMYRCASSHGGSTNEKLFFGSGTQLSVL.

This rearrangement joins TRBV11-3 to TRBJ1-6, with D possibly matching TRBD1 (5 bases). Germline V lookup: CDR1 SGHNT, CDR2 YENEEA. The CDR3 sequence is 18 residues long. Trimming pared 1 base from V and 4 bases from J, leaving 17 bases between. The CDR3 bases are TGTGCCAGCAGCTTAGGAGGCAGTACCAGGGATTATAATTCACCCCTCCACTTT. It is translated as CASSLGGSTRDYNSPLHF.

The chain couples TRBV5-8 to TRBJ2-3; no clear D. The germline gives CDR1 SGHTS, CDR2 YDEGEE. The CDR3 covers 12 residues. The V end lost 0 bases, the J end lost 4 bases, and 3 bases lay between the germline ends. The CDR3 loop reads CASSLAPDTQYF. The CDR3 DNA sequence: TGTGCCAGCAGCTTGGCTCCAGATACGCAGTATTTT.

The V call is TRBV6-6, the J call TRBJ1-2, with 8 bases aligning to TRBD1. The germline CDR1 and CDR2 sequences are MNHNY and SVGAGI (reference sequence). This CDR3 spans 15 amino acids. The V segment lost 7 bases and the J segment 3 bases; nucleotides outside the gene matches: 10. The CDR3 DNA follows: TGTGCCAGCAACCTCCAGGGGGCGTCGGACTATGGCTACACCTTC. As protein: CASNLQGASDYGYTF.

The chain is built from TRBV7-9 and TRBJ2-1, with D possibly TRBD2 on 5 matching bases. Trimming pared 1 base from V and 7 bases from J, leaving 17 bases between. This CDR3 spans 16 amino acids. Germline CDR1 SEHNR, CDR2 FQNEAQ (reference sequence). CDR3 loop: CASSLVVVRDRNEQFF. The CDR3 nucleotides are TGTGCCAGCAGCTTAGTGGTTGTACGGGATCGGAATGAGCAGTTCTTC. Full variable domain (remainder filled in from reference TRBV7-9 and TRBJ2-1): DTGVSQNPRHKITKRGQNVTFRCDPISEHNRLYWYRQTLGQGPEFLTYFQNEAQLEKSRLLSDRFSAERPKGSFSTLEIQRTEQGDSAMYLCASSLVVVRDRNEQFFGPGTRLTVL.

V gene TRBV30 combines with J gene TRBJ1-5; 9 nucleotides match TRBD1. Unmatched junction bases numbered 9, after V lost 0 bases and J lost 3 bases. The CDR3 runs to 17 residues. Germline V lookup: CDR1 GTSNPN, CDR2 SVGIG (reference sequence). The CDR3 loop reads CAWSVGTDRGYNQPQHF. DNA for the CDR3: TGTGCCTGGAGTGTAGGGACGGACAGGGGATACAATCAGCCCCAGCATTTT.

The chain links TRBV4-2 to TRBJ1-1; tentative D call: TRBD1 (5 bases). The CDR3 loop spans 13 amino acids. Trimming took 5 bases from V and 7 from J, leaving 14 bases between them. Germline V gene lookup returns CDR1 LGHNA and CDR2 YNFKEQ. In DNA form, the CDR3 reads TGTGCCAGCAGCACTGACCGGACAATTGAAGCTTTCTTT. This gives the protein CASSTDRTIEAFF.

The V call is TRBV6-6, the J call TRBJ1-3; TRBD1 matches at 7 bases. J gave up 0 bases and V 5 bases, and 7 bases lay outside the gene matches. The CDR3 contains 16 residues. From germline, CDR1 is MNHNY and CDR2 SVGAGI (reference sequence). CDR3 residues: CASSRQGYDSGNTIYF. In nucleotides, the CDR3 is TGTGCCAGCAGTCGACAGGGCTATGACTCTGGAAACACCATATATTTT.

This clone was counted a few times. This rearrangement joins TRBV6-4 to TRBJ1-1; TRBD1 matches at 7 bases. The CDR3 is made up of 15 amino acids. Germline-derived CDR1 and CDR2 are MRHNA and SNTAGT. Unmatched junction bases numbered 3, after V lost 2 bases and J lost 0 bases. The CDR3, as DNA: TGTGCCAGCAGTGACGACAGGGCAATGAACACTGAAGCTTTCTTT. Translation gives CASSDDRAMNTEAFF.

The rearrangement links TRBV27 to TRBJ2-7, with a possible D match to TRBD2 (5 bases). The germline V gene has CDR1 MNHEY and CDR2 SMNVEV (reference sequence). This CDR3 has 12 residues. The V end was cut by 8 bases, the J end by 3 bases, with 11 bases between. CDR3 region: CASHDGLYEQYF. For the CDR3, the DNA is TGTGCCAGCCACGACGGACTCTACGAGCAGTACTTC.

The chain is built from TRBV7-9 and TRBJ1-2, with 7 bases fitting TRBD1. CDR3 length equals 16 residues. Germline lookup yields CDR1 SEHNR and CDR2 FQNEAQ (reference sequence). Unmatched junction bases numbered 14, after V lost 3 bases and J lost 7 bases. For the CDR3, the DNA is TGTGCCAGCAGCTTGGGGGACAGTGGCTTCTATGGTGGCTACACCTTC. This encodes CASSLGDSGFYGGYTF.

V is TRBV6-5 and J is TRBJ1-2; 10 nucleotides align to TRBD1. The CDR3 contains 13 residues. Germline V gives CDR1 MNHEY, CDR2 SVGAGI. With 6 bases clipped from V and 7 bases from J, the junction kept 5 bases outside the gene matches. CDR3 region: CASSAGQGSGYTF. DNA for the CDR3: TGTGCCAGCAGCGCGGGACAGGGGTCTGGCTACACCTTC.

CDR3 bases: TGTGCCAGCACTTCTGGGGCAAGAAGCACAGATACGCAGTATTTT. It specifies CASTSGARSTDTQYF. This sequence joins TRBV5-6 and TRBJ2-3, with D possibly TRBD1 on 5 matching bases. The germline CDR1 and CDR2 sequences are SGHDT and YYEEEE. V was trimmed by 6 bases and J by 0 bases, leaving 14 bases between them. This CDR3 spans 15 amino acids.

The sample holds a few counts of this clone. The rearrangement uses TRBV5-4 and TRBJ2-1, with D perhaps matching TRBD2 (6 bases). The CDR3 runs 18 residues. The V and J ends lost 3 bases and 0 bases respectively, with 19 bases between them. Germline CDR1 SGHNT, CDR2 YYREEE (reference sequence). The CDR3 here is CASSSKPGGEVSYNEQFF. CDR3 coding DNA: TGTGCCAGCAGCTCTAAACCGGGCGGGGAAGTCTCCTACAATGAGCAGTTCTTC.

The gene calls are TRBV15 and TRBJ1-4; D is ambiguous. Germline loops: CDR1 LNHNV, CDR2 YYDKDF (reference sequence). Trimming shortened V by 0 bases and J by 0 bases, and 5 bases separated the two germline ends. The CDR3 length is 15 residues. CDR3 nucleotide sequence: TGTGCCACCAGCAGAGATTCCGCAACTAATGAAAAACTGTTTTTT. Translating it yields CATSRDSATNEKLFF.

This chain's CDR3 is CASSSRLGQGTQYF. The DNA of the CDR3 is TGTGCCAGCAGCTCTCGACTGGGTCAGGGGACCCAGTACTTC. This sequence joins TRBV5-6 and TRBJ2-5; D is possibly TRBD1 (5 bases). Germline V gene data show CDR1 as SGHDT and CDR2 as YYEEEE. V was pared by 3 bases and J by 7 bases, with 16 bases between. This CDR3 has 14 residues.